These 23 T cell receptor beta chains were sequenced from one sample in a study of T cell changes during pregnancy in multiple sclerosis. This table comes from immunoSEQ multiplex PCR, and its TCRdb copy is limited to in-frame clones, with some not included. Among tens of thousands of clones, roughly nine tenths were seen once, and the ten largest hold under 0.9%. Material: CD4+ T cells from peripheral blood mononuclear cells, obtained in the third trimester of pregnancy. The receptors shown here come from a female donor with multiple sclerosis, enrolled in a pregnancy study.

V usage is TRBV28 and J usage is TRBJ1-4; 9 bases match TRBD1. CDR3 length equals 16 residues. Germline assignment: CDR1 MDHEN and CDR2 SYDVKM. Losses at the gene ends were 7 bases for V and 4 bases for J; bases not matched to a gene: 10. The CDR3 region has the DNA TGTGCCAGCACGGTTACACAGGGGGCTCGTAATGAAAAACTGTTTTTT. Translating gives CASTVTQGARNEKLFF.

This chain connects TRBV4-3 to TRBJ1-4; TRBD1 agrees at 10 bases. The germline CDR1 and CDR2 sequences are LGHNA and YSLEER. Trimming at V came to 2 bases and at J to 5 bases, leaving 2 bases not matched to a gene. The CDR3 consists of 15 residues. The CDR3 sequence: CASSQRTGGNEKLFF. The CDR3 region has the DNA TGCGCCAGCAGCCAAAGGACAGGGGGGAATGAAAAACTGTTTTTT.

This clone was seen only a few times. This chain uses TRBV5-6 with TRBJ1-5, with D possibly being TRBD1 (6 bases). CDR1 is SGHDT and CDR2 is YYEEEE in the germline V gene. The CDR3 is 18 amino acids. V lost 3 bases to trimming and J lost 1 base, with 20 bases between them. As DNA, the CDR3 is TGTGCCAGCAGCTCGTACGGTGATGGGAGGGGGAGCAATCAGCCCCAGCATTTT. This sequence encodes CASSSYGDGRGSNQPQHF.

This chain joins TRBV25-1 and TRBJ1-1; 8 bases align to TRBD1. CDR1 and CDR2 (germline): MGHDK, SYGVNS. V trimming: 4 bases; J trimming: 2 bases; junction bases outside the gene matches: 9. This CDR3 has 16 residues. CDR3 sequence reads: CASSGTGRVFNTEAFF. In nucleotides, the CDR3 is TGTGCCAGCAGTGGGACAGGGAGGGTTTTCAACACTGAAGCTTTCTTT.

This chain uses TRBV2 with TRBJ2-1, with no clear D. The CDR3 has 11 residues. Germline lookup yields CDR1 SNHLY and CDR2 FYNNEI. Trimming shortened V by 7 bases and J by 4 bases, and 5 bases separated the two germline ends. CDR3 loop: CASNYYNEQFF. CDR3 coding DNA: TGTGCCAGCAACTATTACAATGAGCAGTTCTTC.

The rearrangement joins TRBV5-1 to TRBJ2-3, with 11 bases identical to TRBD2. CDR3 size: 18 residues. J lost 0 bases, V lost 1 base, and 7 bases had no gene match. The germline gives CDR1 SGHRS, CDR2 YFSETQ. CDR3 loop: CASSLRLAGGLSTDTQYF. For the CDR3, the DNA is TGCGCCAGCAGCTTGAGGCTAGCGGGAGGTCTAAGCACAGATACGCAGTATTTT. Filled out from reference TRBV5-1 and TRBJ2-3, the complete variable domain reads KAGVTQTPRYLIKTRGQQVTLSCSPISGHRSVSWYQQTPGQGLQFLFEYFSETQRNKGNFPGRFSGRQFSNSRSEMNVSTLELGDSALYLCASSLRLAGGLSTDTQYFGPGTRLTVL.

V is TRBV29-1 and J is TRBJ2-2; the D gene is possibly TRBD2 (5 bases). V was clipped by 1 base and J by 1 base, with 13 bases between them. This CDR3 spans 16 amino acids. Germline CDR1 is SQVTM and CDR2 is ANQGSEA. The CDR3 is CSVEGVGGLNTGELFF. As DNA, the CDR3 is TGCAGCGTTGAAGGGGTTGGAGGACTGAACACCGGGGAGCTGTTTTTT.

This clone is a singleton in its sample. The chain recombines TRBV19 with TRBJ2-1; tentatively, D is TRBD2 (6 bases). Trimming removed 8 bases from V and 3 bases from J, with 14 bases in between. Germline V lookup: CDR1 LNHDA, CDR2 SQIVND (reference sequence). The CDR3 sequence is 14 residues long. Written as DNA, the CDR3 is TGTGCCAGTTCCCGGGACTGGCTCTACAATGAGCAGTTCTTC. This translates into CASSRDWLYNEQFF.

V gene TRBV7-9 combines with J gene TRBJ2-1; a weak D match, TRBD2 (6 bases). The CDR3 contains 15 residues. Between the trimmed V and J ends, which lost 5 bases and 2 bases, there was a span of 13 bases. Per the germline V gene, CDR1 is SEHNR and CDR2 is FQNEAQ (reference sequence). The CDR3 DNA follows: TGTGCCAGCAGCGTTGGGACTTTAACCTACAATGAGCAGTTCTTC. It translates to CASSVGTLTYNEQFF.

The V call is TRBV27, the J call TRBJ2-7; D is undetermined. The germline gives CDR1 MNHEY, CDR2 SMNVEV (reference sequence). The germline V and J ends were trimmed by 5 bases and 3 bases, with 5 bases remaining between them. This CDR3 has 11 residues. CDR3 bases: TGTGCCAGCAGTAACTACTACGAGCAGTACTTC. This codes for CASSNYYEQYF.

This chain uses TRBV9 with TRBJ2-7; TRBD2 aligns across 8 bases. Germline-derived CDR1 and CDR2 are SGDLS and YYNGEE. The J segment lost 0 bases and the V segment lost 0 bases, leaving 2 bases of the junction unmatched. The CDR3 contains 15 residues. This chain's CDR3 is CASSVDSGASYEQYF. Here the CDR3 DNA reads TGTGCCAGCAGCGTAGATAGCGGGGCCTCCTACGAGCAGTACTTC.

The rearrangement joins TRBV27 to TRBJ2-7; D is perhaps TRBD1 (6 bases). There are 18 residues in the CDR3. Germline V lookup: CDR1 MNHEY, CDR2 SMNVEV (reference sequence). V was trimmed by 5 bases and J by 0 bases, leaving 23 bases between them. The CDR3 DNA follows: TGTGCCAGCAGTACCTCGAACAGGGAGACATTCCTCTCCTACGAGCAGTACTTC. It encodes CASSTSNRETFLSYEQYF.

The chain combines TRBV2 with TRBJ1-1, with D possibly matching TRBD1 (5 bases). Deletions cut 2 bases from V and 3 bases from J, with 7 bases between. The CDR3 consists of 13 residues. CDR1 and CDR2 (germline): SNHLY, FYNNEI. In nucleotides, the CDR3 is TGTGCCAGCAGTGAATTAGGGGACACTGAAGCTTTCTTT. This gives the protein CASSELGDTEAFF. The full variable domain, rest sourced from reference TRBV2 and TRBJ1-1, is EPEVTQTPSHQVTQMGQEVILRCVPISNHLYFYWYRQILGQKVEFLVSFYNNEISEKSEIFDDQFSVERPDGSNFTLKIRSTKLEDSAMYFCASSELGDTEAFFGQGTRLTVV.

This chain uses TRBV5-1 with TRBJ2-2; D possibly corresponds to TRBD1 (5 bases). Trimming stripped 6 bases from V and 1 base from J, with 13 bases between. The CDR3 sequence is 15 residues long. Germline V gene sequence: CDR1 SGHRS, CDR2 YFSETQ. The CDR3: CASTQQVGNTGELFF. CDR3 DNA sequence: TGCGCCAGCACGCAACAGGTCGGGAACACCGGGGAGCTGTTTTTT.

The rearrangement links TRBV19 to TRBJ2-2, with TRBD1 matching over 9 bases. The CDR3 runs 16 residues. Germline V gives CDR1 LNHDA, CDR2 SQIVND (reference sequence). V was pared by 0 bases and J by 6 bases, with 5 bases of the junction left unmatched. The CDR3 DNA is TGTGCCAGTAGTATAGAGGGACAGGGATATCCCGGGGAGCTGTTTTTT. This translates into CASSIEGQGYPGELFF.

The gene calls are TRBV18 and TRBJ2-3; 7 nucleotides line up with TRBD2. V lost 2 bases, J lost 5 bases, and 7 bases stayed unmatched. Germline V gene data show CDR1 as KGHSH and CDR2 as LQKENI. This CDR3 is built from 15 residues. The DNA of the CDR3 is TGTGCCAGCTCACCAGGGGAGGGCCTAGGAGATACGCAGTATTTT. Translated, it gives CASSPGEGLGDTQYF.

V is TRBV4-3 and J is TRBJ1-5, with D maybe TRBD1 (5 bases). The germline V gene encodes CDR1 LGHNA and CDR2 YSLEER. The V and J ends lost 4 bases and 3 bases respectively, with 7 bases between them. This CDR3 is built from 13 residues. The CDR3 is CASSRDFNQPQHF. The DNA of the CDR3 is TGCGCCAGCAGCCGGGACTTCAATCAGCCCCAGCATTTT.

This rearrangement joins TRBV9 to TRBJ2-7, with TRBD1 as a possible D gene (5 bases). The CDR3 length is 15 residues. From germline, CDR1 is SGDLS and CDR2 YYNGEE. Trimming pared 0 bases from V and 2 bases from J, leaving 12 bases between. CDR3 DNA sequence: TGTGCCAGCAGCGTAGGGCCCACAGGAACCTACGAGCAGTACTTC. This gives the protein CASSVGPTGTYEQYF.

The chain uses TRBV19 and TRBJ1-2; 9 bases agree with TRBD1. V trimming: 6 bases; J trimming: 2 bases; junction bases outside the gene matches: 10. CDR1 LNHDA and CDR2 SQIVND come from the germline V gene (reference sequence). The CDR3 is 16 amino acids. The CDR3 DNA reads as TGTGCCAGTAGAGATTTGAGGACAGGGGACAACTATGGCTACACCTTC. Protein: CASRDLRTGDNYGYTF.

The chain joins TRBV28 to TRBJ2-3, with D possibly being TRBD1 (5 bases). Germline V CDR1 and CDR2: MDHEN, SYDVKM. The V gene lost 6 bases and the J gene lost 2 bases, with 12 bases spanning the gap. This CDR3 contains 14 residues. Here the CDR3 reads CASRSGQDTDTQYF. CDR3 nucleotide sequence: TGTGCCAGCAGATCTGGACAAGACACAGATACGCAGTATTTT.

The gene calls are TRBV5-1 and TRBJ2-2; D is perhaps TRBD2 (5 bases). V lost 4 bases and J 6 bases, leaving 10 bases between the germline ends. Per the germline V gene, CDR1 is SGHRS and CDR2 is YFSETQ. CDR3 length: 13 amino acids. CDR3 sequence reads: CASSELDSGELFF. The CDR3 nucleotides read TGCGCCAGCAGCGAACTGGACTCCGGGGAGCTGTTTTTT.

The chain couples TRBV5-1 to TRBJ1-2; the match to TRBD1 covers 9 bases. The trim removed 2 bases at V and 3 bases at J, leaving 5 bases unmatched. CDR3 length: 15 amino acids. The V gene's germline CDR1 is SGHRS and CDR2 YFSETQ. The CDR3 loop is CASSLWTGAHYGYTF. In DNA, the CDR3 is TGCGCCAGCAGCTTATGGACAGGGGCGCACTATGGCTACACCTTC.

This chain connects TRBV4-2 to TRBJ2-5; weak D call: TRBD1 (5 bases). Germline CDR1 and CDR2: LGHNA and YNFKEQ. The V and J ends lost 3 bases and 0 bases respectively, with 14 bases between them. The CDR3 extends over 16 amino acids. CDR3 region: CASSQARGPYQETQYF. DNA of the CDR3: TGTGCCAGCAGCCAGGCAAGGGGCCCTTACCAAGAGACCCAGTACTTC.